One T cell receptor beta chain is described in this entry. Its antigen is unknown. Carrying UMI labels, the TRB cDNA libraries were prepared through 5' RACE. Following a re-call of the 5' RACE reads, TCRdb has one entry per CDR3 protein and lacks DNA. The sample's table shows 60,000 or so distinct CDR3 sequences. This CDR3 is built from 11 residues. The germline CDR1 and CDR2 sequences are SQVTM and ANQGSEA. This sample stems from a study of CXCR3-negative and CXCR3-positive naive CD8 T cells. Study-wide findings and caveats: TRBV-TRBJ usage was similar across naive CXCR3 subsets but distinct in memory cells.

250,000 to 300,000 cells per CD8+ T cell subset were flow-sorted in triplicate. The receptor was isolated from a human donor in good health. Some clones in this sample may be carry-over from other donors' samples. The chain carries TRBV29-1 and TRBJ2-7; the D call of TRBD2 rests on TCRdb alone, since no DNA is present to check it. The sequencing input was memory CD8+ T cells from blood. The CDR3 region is CSAGEGHEQYF.